These 14 T cell receptor beta chains originate from one sample sequenced in a study of cytomegalovirus exposure and HLA in healthy donors. The PCR made use of 60 Vbeta and 13 Jbeta primers. Profiling relied on immunoSEQ multiplex PCR, and the TCRdb table lists in-frame clones only, not all of them. The repertoire holds some 180,000 clones, with around 83% as singletons. The sequenced material came from PBMCs. These receptors originate from a man under 40 in good health and CMV-seropositive.

The chain has TRBV7-3 and TRBJ2-7, with 9 bases fitting TRBD2. V lost 1 base to trimming and J lost 6 bases; unmatched junction nucleotides: 7. The CDR3 runs to 15 residues. Germline-derived CDR1 and CDR2 are SGHTA and FQGTGA. The CDR3 DNA reads as TGTGCCAGCAGCTTAATGGCGGGAGGGCCCGTCGAGCAGTACTTC. Its translation: CASSLMAGGPVEQYF.

The rearrangement uses TRBV10-1 and TRBJ1-2; TRBD1 might be the D (6 bases). Per the germline V gene, CDR1 is WNHNN and CDR2 is SYGVQD (reference sequence). The V end was cut by 6 bases, the J end by 5 bases, with 16 bases between. This CDR3 is 14 amino acids long. The CDR3 coding sequence is TGCGCCAGCAGAGGGGGAAGGGGCGCTTATGGCTACACCTTC. Translation: CASRGGRGAYGYTF.

The chain is built from TRBV7-2 and TRBJ2-2, with D possibly TRBD2 on 6 matching bases. Germline V gene lookup returns CDR1 SGHTA and CDR2 FQGNSA. Trimming left V 2 bases short and J 0 bases short, with 19 bases between. The CDR3 is 19 residues long. The CDR3 DNA follows: TGTGCCAGCAGCTTATTCGCAAGGAGGGGTACGGCGAACACCGGGGAGCTGTTTTTT. Translating it yields CASSLFARRGTANTGELFF.

The genes are TRBV4-2 and TRBJ2-1, with D perhaps TRBD2 (6 bases). Germline V lookup: CDR1 LGHNA, CDR2 YNFKEQ. There are 17 residues in the CDR3. The V end was cut by 0 bases, the J end by 3 bases, with 15 bases between. The CDR3 reads CASSQDMAEGLYNEQFF. In DNA, the CDR3 is TGTGCCAGCAGCCAAGATATGGCGGAGGGGCTCTACAATGAGCAGTTCTTC.

The chain recombines TRBV6-5 with TRBJ2-1; TRBD1 agrees at 8 bases. Germline V lookup: CDR1 MNHEY, CDR2 SVGAGI. Trimming cost V 4 bases and J 8 bases; bases outside gene matches: 7. This CDR3 is 14 amino acids long. CDR3 in DNA: TGTGCCAGCAGTTTACAGGGGGAAGGAGATGAGCAGTTCTTC. Its protein product is CASSLQGEGDEQFF.

The chain uses TRBV4-1 and TRBJ2-2; 9 nucleotides align to TRBD1. Looked up from germline, CDR1 is MGHRA and CDR2 is YSYEKL. CDR3 size: 17 residues. V was clipped by 0 bases and J by 0 bases; unmatched bases: 2. CDR3 DNA: TGCGCCAGCAGCCAAGAACGACAGGGGGCGAACACCGGGGAGCTGTTTTTT. Translated, it gives CASSQERQGANTGELFF.

CDR3 nucleotide sequence: TGTGCCTGGGGGCCCCGGGACAGGGTGTCGGTCTACGAGCAGTACTTC. This sequence encodes CAWGPRDRVSVYEQYF. The chain couples TRBV30 to TRBJ2-7; the match to TRBD1 covers 9 bases. The germline CDR1 and CDR2 sequences are GTSNPN and SVGIG (reference sequence). After removal of 5 bases from V and 3 bases from J, the junction contained 14 bases not matched to a gene. This CDR3 comprises 16 residues.

The rearrangement uses TRBV10-1 and TRBJ2-2, with D possibly matching TRBD1 (7 bases). The CDR3 has 14 amino acids. CDR1 and CDR2 (germline): WNHNN, SYGVQD (reference sequence). The V end lost 3 bases, the J end lost 6 bases, and 11 bases lay between the germline ends. In DNA form, the CDR3 reads TGCGCCAGCAGTGAATTCAGGGGGGCCGGGGAGCTGTTTTTT. Its translation: CASSEFRGAGELFF.

This chain joins TRBV5-6 and TRBJ2-1; a possible D gene is TRBD2 (5 bases). The CDR3 covers 15 residues. In germline, CDR1 is SGHDT, CDR2 YYEEEE. The germline V and J ends were trimmed by 0 bases and 4 bases, with 11 bases remaining between them. The CDR3 DNA is TGTGCCAGCAGCTTGGGACTAACCCTTTACAATGAGCAGTTCTTC. Protein: CASSLGLTLYNEQFF. Full variable domain (outside the CDR3, taken from reference TRBV5-6 and TRBJ2-1): DAGVTQSPTHLIKTRGQQVTLRCSPKSGHDTVSWYQQALGQGPQFIFQYYEEEERQRGNFPDRFSGHQFPNYSSELNVNALLLGDSALYLCASSLGLTLYNEQFFGPGTRLTVL.

The rearrangement uses TRBV25-1 and TRBJ2-1; 7 bases align to TRBD2. Germline trimming cut 10 bases from V and 4 bases from J; bases unmatched to any gene: 10. CDR1 is MGHDK, CDR2 SYGVNS, per germline. The CDR3 totals 14 residues. CDR3 amino acids: CATHASGAYNEQFF. For the CDR3, the DNA is TGTGCCACTCACGCTAGCGGAGCGTACAATGAGCAGTTCTTC.

This rearrangement joins TRBV9 to TRBJ2-3; D may be TRBD1 (7 bases). Trimming left V 0 bases short and J 1 base short, with 12 bases between. This CDR3 has 16 residues. Germline loops: CDR1 SGDLS, CDR2 YYNGEE. The CDR3 spells CASSVGQGGGTDTQYF. The CDR3 DNA is TGTGCCAGCAGCGTAGGGCAGGGGGGCGGCACAGATACGCAGTATTTT.

Only one count was recorded for this clone. J is TRBJ2-7 and V is TRBV30, with D unresolved. V lost 1 base and J 3 bases, leaving 10 bases between the germline ends. Germline CDR1 is GTSNPN and CDR2 is SVGIG (reference sequence). This CDR3 has 13 amino acids. The CDR3 protein is CAWSDLQYYEQYF. DNA for the CDR3: TGTGCCTGGAGTGACCTCCAGTACTACGAGCAGTACTTC.

The V call is TRBV6-5, the J call TRBJ2-3; tentatively, D is TRBD1 (6 bases). In germline, CDR1 is MNHEY, CDR2 SVGAGI. The CDR3 is made up of 15 amino acids. The V end was cut by 5 bases, the J end by 2 bases, with 14 bases between. The CDR3 is CASSHRVGSTDTQYF. CDR3 bases: TGTGCCAGCAGTCACAGGGTCGGTTCCACAGATACGCAGTATTTT.

CDR3 bases: TGTGCCAGCAGCCCTCAAAGGGGGGGAGAGACCCAGTACTTC. It translates to CASSPQRGGETQYF. The chain carries TRBV11-1 and TRBJ2-5; D is possibly TRBD2 (7 bases). The V and J ends lost 5 bases and 4 bases respectively, with 14 bases between them. There are 14 residues in the CDR3. CDR1 is SGHAT, CDR2 FQDESV, per germline (reference sequence).